Listed here are 14 T cell receptor beta chains from one sample, sequenced in a study of T cell repertoires in cytomegalovirus infection. TCRdb re-called the reads with MiXCR, one entry per CDR3 protein. The data hold 150,000 to 200,000 distinct CDR3 sequences, with roughly 28% observed a single time. The sample consisted of PBMCs. These receptors came from a human donor in good health (CMV status not recorded). Some clones in this sample may be carry-over from other donors' samples.

The rearrangement uses TRBV6-2 or TRBV6-3 and TRBJ1-1; D is perhaps TRBD1 (6 bases). This CDR3 is 16 amino acids long. Trimming shortened V by 5 bases and J by 6 bases, and 22 bases separated the two germline ends. Germline CDR1 MNHEY, CDR2 SVGEGT. The CDR3 region is CASSLQGTGRGAEAFF. CDR3 bases: TGTGCCAGCAGTCTCCAGGGTACAGGGAGGGGCGCTGAAGCTTTCTTT.

The J gene is TRBJ1-3, the V gene TRBV2; D possibly corresponds to TRBD1 (5 bases). Trimming took 3 bases from V and 2 from J, leaving 14 bases between them. The CDR3 is made up of 16 amino acids. CDR1 is SNHLY, CDR2 FYNNEI, per germline. CDR3: CASSEGREGAGNTIYF. The CDR3 region has the DNA TGTGCCAGCAGTGAGGGCAGGGAAGGTGCTGGAAACACCATATATTTT.

This clonotype has a count of ten or more. J is TRBJ1-5 and V is TRBV7-2; 11 bases agree with TRBD1. The CDR3 totals 20 residues. J lost 1 base, V lost 1 base, and 12 bases had no gene match. Looked up from germline, CDR1 is SGHTA and CDR2 is FQGNSA. Here the CDR3 DNA reads TGTGCCAGCAGCTTAGTCTTGGGGACAGGGGGAAAGCGGAGCAATCAGCCCCAGCATTTT. The encoded protein is CASSLVLGTGGKRSNQPQHF.

This chain joins TRBV4-3 and TRBJ1-4, with D unclear. Germline CDR1 reads LGHNA; CDR2 reads YSLEER. The V gene lost 1 base and the J gene lost 4 bases, with 10 bases spanning the gap. There are 15 residues in the CDR3. The CDR3 bases are TGCGCCAGCAGCCAAGGGCACGGAAGTAATGAAAAACTGTTTTTT. Protein product: CASSQGHGSNEKLFF.

This clonotype was detected a few times. The J gene is TRBJ2-5, the V gene TRBV6-2 or TRBV6-3; D remains ambiguous. Looked up from germline, CDR1 is MNHEY and CDR2 is SVGEGT. Trimming left V 5 bases short and J 2 bases short, with 3 bases between. This CDR3 comprises 11 residues. The chain's CDR3 is CASSRQETQYF. In nucleotides, the CDR3 is TGTGCCAGCAGTCGACAAGAGACCCAGTACTTC.

The rearrangement links TRBV7-9 to TRBJ1-1, with D hard to call. V lost 6 bases to trimming and J lost 11 bases, with 16 bases between them. CDR3 size: 12 residues. Germline assignment: CDR1 SEHNR and CDR2 FQNEAQ (reference sequence). The CDR3 is CASRDREDEAFF. CDR3 nucleotides: TGTGCCAGCAGGGACCGGGAAGATGAGGCTTTCTTT. Together with reference TRBV7-9 and TRBJ1-1, the CDR3 gives the full variable domain: DTGVSQNPRHKITKRGQNVTFRCDPISEHNRLYWYRQTLGQGPEFLTYFQNEAQLEKSRLLSDRFSAERPKGSFSTLEIQRTEQGDSAMYLCASRDREDEAFFGQGTRLTVV.

The rearrangement joins TRBV20-1 to TRBJ2-7, with D possibly TRBD1 on 6 matching bases. V lost 6 bases and J lost 0, with 9 bases in between. CDR1 DFQATT and CDR2 SNEGSKA come from the germline V gene (reference sequence). The CDR3 contains 12 residues. The CDR3 DNA follows: TGCAGTGCAAGACAGGACTCCTACGAGCAGTACTTC. Encoded protein: CSARQDSYEQYF.

This clonotype was observed at least ten times. The J gene is TRBJ2-4, the V gene TRBV7-2; the D is unclear. V gave up 3 bases and J gave up 0 bases, with 9 bases separating them. In germline, CDR1 is SGHTA, CDR2 FQGNSA. The CDR3 totals 15 residues. In nucleotides, the CDR3 is TGTGCCAGCAGCTTGGCCACACTAGCCAAAAACATTCAGTACTTC. Translated: CASSLATLAKNIQYF.

This clonotype was counted between two and nine times. The chain carries TRBV7-2 and TRBJ1-1; no clear D gene. The CDR3 loop spans 14 amino acids. Looked up from germline, CDR1 is SGHTA and CDR2 is FQGNSA. V lost 2 bases and J lost 0, with 7 bases in between. The CDR3 sequence: CASSLMSMNTEAFF. CDR3 bases: TGTGCCAGCAGCTTAATGTCTATGAACACTGAAGCTTTCTTT.

The chain employs TRBV15 and TRBJ2-3; tentative D call: TRBD2 (5 bases). Germline V CDR1 and CDR2: LNHNV, YYDKDF (reference sequence). The length of the CDR3 is 16 residues. V lost 5 bases, J lost 0 bases, and 15 bases lay in between. CDR3 in amino acids: CATSASPAESTDTQYF. DNA of the CDR3: TGTGCCACCAGCGCCAGCCCAGCGGAAAGCACAGATACGCAGTATTTT.

This clonotype was picked up many times. The rearrangement joins TRBV7-2 to TRBJ2-7; 8 bases are a match to TRBD2. CDR3 length: 14 amino acids. The ends lost 5 bases at V and 1 base at J; junction bases unmatched: 4. Germline-derived CDR1 and CDR2 are SGHTA and FQGNSA. In DNA form, the CDR3 reads TGTGCCAGCAGCCGCGGGGGGCTTTCCTACGAGCAGTACTTC. Translating gives CASSRGGLSYEQYF.

The J gene is TRBJ2-3, the V gene TRBV2, with a tentative D call TRBD1 (6 bases). Looked up from germline, CDR1 is SNHLY and CDR2 is FYNNEI. The CDR3 consists of 13 residues. V lost 5 bases, J lost 6 bases, and 12 bases lay in between. CDR3 residues: CASSPTGLDTQYF. The DNA for the CDR3 is TGTGCCAGCAGTCCTACAGGGTTGGATACGCAGTATTTT.

In its sample, this clonotype was seen once. This sequence joins TRBV18 and TRBJ1-5; D possibly corresponds to TRBD1 (6 bases). This CDR3 has 14 residues. The V end was cut by 3 bases, the J end by 3 bases, with 9 bases between. Germline CDR1 and CDR2: KGHSH and LQKENI. The CDR3 sequence: CASSPQGYNQPQHF. CDR3 DNA: TGTGCCAGCTCACCGCAGGGGTACAATCAGCCCCAGCATTTT. Full variable domain (missing parts from reference TRBV18 and TRBJ1-5): NAGVMQNPRHLVRRRGQEARLRCSPMKGHSHVYWYRQLPEEGLKFMVYLQKENIIDESGMPKERFSAEFPKEGPSILRIQQVVRGDSAAYFCASSPQGYNQPQHFGDGTRLSIL.

There are a few counts of this clonotype. This chain links TRBV12-3 or TRBV12-4 with TRBJ2-5; possibly TRBD1 for D (6 bases). Trimming shortened V by 5 bases and J by 5 bases, and 15 bases separated the two germline ends. The CDR3 is 14 residues long. In DNA, the CDR3 is TGTGCCAGCAGTCCCGGTGCAGGGGAGGAGACCCAGTACTTC. It yields the protein CASSPGAGEETQYF.